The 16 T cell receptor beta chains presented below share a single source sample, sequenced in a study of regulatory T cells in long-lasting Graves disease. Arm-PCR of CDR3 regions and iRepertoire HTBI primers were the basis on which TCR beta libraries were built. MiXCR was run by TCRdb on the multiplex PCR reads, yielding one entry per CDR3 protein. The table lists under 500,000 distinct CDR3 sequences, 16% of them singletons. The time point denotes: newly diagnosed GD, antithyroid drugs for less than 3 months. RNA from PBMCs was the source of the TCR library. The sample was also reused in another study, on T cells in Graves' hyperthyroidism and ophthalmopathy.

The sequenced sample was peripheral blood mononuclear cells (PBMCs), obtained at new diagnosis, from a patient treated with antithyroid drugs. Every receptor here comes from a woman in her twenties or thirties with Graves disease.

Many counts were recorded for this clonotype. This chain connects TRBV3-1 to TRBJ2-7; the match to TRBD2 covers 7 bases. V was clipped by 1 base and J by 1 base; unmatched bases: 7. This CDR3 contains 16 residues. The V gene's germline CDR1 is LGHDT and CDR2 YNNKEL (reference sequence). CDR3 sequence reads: CASSQGLADLSYEQYF. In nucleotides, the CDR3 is TGTGCCAGCAGCCAAGGGCTAGCGGACTTATCCTACGAGCAGTACTTC.

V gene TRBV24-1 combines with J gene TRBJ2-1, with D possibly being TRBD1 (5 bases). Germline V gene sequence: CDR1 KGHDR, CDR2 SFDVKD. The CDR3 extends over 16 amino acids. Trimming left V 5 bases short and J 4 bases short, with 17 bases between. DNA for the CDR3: TGTGCCACCAGTGCACTTCAGGGATCCCTATACAATGAGCAGTTCTTC. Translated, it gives CATSALQGSLYNEQFF.

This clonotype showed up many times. For the CDR3, the DNA is TGCAGTGCTAGAGTTGTGACTAGCGGGAGTTGGAGCACAGATACGCAGTATTTT. It is translated as CSARVVTSGSWSTDTQYF. The V call is TRBV20-1, the J call TRBJ2-3, with TRBD2 identical over 12 bases. After removal of 1 base from V and 0 bases from J, the junction contained 8 bases not matched to a gene. The CDR3 has 18 amino acids. CDR1 is DFQATT and CDR2 is SNEGSKA in the germline V gene (reference sequence).

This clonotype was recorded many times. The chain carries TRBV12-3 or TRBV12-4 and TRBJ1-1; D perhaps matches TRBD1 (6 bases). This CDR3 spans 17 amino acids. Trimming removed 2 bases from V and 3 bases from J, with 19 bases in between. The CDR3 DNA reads TGTGCCAGCAGTTTAAGATCCGGGGGGCGAGGGTACACTGAAGCTTTCTTT. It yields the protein CASSLRSGGRGYTEAFF.

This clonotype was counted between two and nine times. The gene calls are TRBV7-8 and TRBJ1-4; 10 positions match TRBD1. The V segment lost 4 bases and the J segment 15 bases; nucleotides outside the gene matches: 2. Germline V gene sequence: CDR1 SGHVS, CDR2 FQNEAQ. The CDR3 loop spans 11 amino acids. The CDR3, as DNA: TGTGCCAGCAGCTCAGGACAGGGGGTGTTTTTT. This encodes CASSSGQGVFF.

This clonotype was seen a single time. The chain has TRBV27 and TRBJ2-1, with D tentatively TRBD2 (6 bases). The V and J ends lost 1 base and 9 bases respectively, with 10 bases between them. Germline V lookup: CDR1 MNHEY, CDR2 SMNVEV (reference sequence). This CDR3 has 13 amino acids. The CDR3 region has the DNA TGTGCCAGCAGTTTATTGGCCGGGGGTGAGCAGTTCTTC. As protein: CASSLLAGGEQFF.

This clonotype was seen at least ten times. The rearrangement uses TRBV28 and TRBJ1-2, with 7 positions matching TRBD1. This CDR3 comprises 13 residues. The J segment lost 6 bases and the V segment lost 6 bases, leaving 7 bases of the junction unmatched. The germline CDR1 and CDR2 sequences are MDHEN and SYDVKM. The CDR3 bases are TGTGCCAGCAGCATCGACAGGGAGGATGGCTACACCTTC. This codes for CASSIDREDGYTF.

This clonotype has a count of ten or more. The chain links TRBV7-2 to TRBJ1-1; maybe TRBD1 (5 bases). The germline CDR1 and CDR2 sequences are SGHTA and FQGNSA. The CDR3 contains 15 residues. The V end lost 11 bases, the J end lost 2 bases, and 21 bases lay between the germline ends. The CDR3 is CAESVGGRANTEAFF. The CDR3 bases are TGTGCCGAGAGCGTTGGAGGCAGGGCTAACACTGAAGCTTTCTTT.

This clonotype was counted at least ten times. Here the CDR3 DNA reads TGTGCCAGCAGCCACCGAGAGAGGTTTTCCGGGGAGCTGTTTTTT. Translated: CASSHRERFSGELFF. The gene calls are TRBV14 and TRBJ2-2; no definite D call. The CDR3 is 15 residues long. The germline CDR1 and CDR2 sequences are SGHDN and FVKESK. V was shortened by 3 bases and J by 6 bases, with 14 bases between the two germline ends. Variable domain in full (rest from reference TRBV14 and TRBJ2-2): EAGVTQFPSHSVIEKGQTVTLRCDPISGHDNLYWYRRVMGKEIKFLLHFVKESKQDESGMPNNRFLAERTGGTYSTLKVQPAELEDSGVYFCASSHRERFSGELFFGEGSRLTVL.

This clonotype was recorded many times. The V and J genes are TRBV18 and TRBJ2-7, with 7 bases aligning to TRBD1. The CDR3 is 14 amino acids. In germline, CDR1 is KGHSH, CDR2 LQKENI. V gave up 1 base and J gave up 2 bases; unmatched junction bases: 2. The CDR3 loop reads CASSPRQGPYEQYF. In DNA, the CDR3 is TGTGCCAGCTCACCACGACAGGGCCCCTACGAGCAGTACTTC.

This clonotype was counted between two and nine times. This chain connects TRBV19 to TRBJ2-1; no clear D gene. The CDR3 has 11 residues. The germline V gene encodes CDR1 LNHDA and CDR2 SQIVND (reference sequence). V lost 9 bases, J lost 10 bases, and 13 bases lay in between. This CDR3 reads CASRAGVEQFF. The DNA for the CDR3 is TGTGCCAGCAGAGCAGGCGTAGAGCAGTTCTTC. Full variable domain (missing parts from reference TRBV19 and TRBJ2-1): DGGITQSPKYLFRKEGQNVTLSCEQNLNHDAMYWYRQDPGQGLRLIYYSQIVNDFQKGDIAEGYSVSREKKESFPLTVTSAQKNPTAFYLCASRAGVEQFFGPGTRLTVL.

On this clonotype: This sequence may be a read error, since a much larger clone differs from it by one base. CDR3 protein: CAGSYGSGRINSPLHF. CDR3 DNA sequence: TGTGCCGGCAGTTACGGGTCAGGGCGGATAAATTCACCCCTCCACTTT. V is TRBV6-5 and J is TRBJ1-6; D possibly corresponds to TRBD1 (5 bases). Germline V gives CDR1 MNHEY, CDR2 SVGAGI. CDR3 length equals 16 residues.

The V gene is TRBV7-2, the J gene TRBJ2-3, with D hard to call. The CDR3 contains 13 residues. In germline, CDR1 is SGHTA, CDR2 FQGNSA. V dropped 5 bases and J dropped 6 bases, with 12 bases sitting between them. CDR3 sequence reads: CASSPPRQDTQYF. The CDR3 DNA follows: TGTGCCAGCAGCCCGCCCCGTCAGGATACGCAGTATTTT.

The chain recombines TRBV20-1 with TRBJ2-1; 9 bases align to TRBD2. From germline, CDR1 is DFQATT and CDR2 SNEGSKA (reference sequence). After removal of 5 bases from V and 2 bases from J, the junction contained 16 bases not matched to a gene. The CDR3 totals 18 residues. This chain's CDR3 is CSARFPGLAIGPYNEQFF. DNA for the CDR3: TGCAGTGCTCGCTTTCCGGGACTAGCCATAGGCCCCTACAATGAGCAGTTCTTC.

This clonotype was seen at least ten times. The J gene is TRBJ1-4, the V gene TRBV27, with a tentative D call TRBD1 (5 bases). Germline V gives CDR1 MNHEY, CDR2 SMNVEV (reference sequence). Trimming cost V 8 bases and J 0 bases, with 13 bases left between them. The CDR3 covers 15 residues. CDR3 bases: TGTGCCAGCGGGGATTGGGGCGCAACTAATGAAAAACTGTTTTTT. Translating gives CASGDWGATNEKLFF.

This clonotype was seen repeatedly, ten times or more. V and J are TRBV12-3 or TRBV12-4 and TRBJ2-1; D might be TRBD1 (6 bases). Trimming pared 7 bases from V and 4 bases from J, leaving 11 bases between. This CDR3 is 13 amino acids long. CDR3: CASTDRTYNEQFF. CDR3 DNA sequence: TGTGCCAGCACGGACAGAACGTACAATGAGCAGTTCTTC.